A selection of T cell receptor beta chains follows, all from one sample in a study of T cell repertoires in cytomegalovirus infection. No antigen is known for these receptors. TCRdb passed the reads through MiXCR, listing each CDR3 protein once. The sample consists of some 590,000 distinct CDR3 sequences, roughly 42% of them appearing once. Sequences were derived from cultured PBMCs, sampled from culture after CMV antigen stimulation. The source of these receptors is a human donor in good health (CMV status not recorded). Some clones in this sample may be carry-over from other donors' samples. Both conserved end residues are part of each CDR3. A D gene is named only where the DNA matches it firmly. The size of a clone is reported for some rows only, either as once, few or many, or as a class for expanded clones.

TRBV7-8,-,-,TRBJ1-4,CASTRDGVDEKLFF,TGTGCCAGCACCCGGGACGGGGTGGATGAAAAACTGTTTTTT
TRBV7-4,-,-,TRBJ2-4,CASSSFDSFAKNIQYF,TGTGCCAGCAGCTCCTTTGACAGTTTCGCCAAAAACATTCAGTACTTC
TRBV7-2,-,TRBD1,TRBJ2-1,CASSSRQGGSYNEQFF,TGTGCCAGCAGCTCTCGACAGGGTGGTTCCTACAATGAGCAGTTCTTC
TRBV6-5,-,-,TRBJ1-1,CASSYSRQNTEAFF,TGTGCCAGCAGTTACTCGAGACAGAACACTGAAGCTTTCTTT
TRBV6-6,few,TRBD1,TRBJ1-5,CASSYSGTGKWPQHF,TGTGCCAGCAGTTACTCGGGGACAGGGAAGTGGCCCCAGCATTTT
TRBV7-2,-,TRBD1,TRBJ2-7,CASSAAPMRTGRGEQYF,TGTGCCAGCAGCGCAGCCCCGATGCGGACAGGGCGGGGAGAGCAGTACTTC
TRBV6-2/TRBV6-3,-,TRBD2,TRBJ2-7,CASSLPSPTAGGLLSSYEQYF,TGTGCCAGCAGTCTCCCCAGCCCGACAGCGGGAGGATTACTTAGCTCCTACGAGCAGTACTTC
TRBV7-2,many,-,TRBJ2-6,CASSFPSGANVLTF,TGTGCCAGCAGCTTCCCATCTGGGGCCAACGTCCTGACTTTC
TRBV7-6,-,-,TRBJ2-5,CASSPGPTRQETQYF,TGTGCCAGCAGTCCCGGGCCCACCCGGCAAGAGACCCAGTACTTC
TRBV7-4,once,-,TRBJ2-7,CASSPPRTASYEQYF,TGTGCCAGCAGCCCCCCCCGGACAGCCTCCTACGAGCAGTACTTC
TRBV4-1,-,-,TRBJ2-5,CASSRTGNLLGVETQYF,TGCGCCAGCAGCCGAACGGGCAACCTCTTGGGGGTGGAGACCCAGTACTTC